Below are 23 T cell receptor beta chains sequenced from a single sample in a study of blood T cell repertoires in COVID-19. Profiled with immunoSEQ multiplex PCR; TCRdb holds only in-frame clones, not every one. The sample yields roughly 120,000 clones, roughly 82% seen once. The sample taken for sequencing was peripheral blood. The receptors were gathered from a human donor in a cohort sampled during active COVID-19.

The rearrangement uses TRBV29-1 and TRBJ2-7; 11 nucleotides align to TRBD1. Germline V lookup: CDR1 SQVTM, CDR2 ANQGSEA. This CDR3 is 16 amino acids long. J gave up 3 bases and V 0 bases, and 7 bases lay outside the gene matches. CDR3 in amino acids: CSVEDIGTGGFYEQYF. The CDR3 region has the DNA TGCAGCGTTGAAGATATTGGGACAGGGGGGTTCTACGAGCAGTACTTC.

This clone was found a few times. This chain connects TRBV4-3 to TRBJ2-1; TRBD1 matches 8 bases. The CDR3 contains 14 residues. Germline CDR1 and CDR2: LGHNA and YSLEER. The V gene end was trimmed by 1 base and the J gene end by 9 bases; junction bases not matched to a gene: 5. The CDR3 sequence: CASSQARGRVEQFF. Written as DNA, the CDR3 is TGCGCCAGCAGCCAAGCCAGGGGGCGAGTTGAGCAGTTCTTC.

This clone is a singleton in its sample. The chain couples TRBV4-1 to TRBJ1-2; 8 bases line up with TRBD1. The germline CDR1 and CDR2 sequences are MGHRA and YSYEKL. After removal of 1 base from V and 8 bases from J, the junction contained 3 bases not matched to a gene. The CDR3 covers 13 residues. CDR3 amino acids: CASSQGQGWGYTF. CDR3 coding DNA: TGCGCCAGCAGCCAAGGACAGGGGTGGGGCTACACCTTC.

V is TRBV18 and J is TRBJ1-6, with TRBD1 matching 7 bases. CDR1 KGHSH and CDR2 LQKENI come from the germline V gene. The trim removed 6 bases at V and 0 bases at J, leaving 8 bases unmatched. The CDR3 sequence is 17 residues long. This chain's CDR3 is CASSRDSLSSYNSPLHF. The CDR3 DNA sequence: TGTGCCAGCTCCCGGGACAGCCTAAGCTCCTATAATTCACCCCTCCACTTT.

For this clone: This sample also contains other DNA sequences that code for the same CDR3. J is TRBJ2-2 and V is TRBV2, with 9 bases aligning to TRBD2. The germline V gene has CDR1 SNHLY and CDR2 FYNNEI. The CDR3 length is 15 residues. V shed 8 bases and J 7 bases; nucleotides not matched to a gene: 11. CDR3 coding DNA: TGTGCCAGCCGAATCGCGGGGGGGCAGGTCGGGGAGCTGTTTTTT. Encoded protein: CASRIAGGQVGELFF.

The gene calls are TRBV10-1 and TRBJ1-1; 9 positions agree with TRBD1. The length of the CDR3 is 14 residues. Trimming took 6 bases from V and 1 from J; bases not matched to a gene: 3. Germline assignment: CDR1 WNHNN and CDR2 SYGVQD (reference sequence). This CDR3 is CASRGQGSNTEAFF. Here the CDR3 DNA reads TGCGCCAGCAGGGGACAGGGCTCGAACACTGAAGCTTTCTTT.

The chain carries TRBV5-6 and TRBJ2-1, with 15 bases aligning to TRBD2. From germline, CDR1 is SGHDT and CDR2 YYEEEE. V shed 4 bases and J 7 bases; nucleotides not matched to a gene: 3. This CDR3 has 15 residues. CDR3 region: CASSPGLAGGNEQFF. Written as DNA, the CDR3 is TGTGCCAGCAGCCCTGGACTAGCGGGGGGGAATGAGCAGTTCTTC.

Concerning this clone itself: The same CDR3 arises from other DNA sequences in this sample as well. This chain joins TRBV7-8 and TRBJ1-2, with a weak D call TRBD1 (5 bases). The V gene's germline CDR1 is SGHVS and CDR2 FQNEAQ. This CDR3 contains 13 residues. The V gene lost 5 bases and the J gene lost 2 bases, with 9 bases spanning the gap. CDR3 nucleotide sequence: TGTGCCAGCAGCCCCGACAGCAACTATGGCTACACCTTC. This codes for CASSPDSNYGYTF.

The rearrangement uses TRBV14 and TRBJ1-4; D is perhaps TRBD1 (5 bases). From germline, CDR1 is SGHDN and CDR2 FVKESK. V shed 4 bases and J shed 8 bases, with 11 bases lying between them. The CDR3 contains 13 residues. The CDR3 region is CASSPGLGEKLFF. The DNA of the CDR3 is TGTGCCAGCAGCCCAGGGTTAGGCGAAAAACTGTTTTTT.

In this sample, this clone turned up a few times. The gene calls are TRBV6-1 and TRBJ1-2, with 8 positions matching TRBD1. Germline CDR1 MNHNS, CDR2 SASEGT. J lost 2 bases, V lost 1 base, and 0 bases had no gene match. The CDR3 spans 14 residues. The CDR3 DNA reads TGTGCCAGCAGTGAAGGGACAGGGAACTATGGCTACACCTTC. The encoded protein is CASSEGTGNYGYTF.

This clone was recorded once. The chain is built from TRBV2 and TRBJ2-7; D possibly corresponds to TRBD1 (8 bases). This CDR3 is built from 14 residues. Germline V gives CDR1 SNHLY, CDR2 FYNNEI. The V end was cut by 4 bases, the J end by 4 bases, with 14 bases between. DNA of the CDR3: TGTGCCAGCAGTGGTACAGGGGGGGGGTACGAGCAGTACTTC. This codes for CASSGTGGGYEQYF.

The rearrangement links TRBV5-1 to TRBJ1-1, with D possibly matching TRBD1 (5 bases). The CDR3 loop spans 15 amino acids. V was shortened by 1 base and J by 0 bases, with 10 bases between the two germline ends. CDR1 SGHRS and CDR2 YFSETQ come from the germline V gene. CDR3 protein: CASSLTAGMNTEAFF. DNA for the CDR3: TGCGCCAGCAGCTTGACAGCAGGGATGAACACTGAAGCTTTCTTT.

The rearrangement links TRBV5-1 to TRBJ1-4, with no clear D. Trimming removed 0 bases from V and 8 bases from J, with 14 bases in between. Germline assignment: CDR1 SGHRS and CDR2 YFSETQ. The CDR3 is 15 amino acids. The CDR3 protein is CASSLGGLGGEKLFF. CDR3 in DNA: TGCGCCAGCAGCTTGGGAGGGCTGGGAGGCGAAAAACTGTTTTTT.

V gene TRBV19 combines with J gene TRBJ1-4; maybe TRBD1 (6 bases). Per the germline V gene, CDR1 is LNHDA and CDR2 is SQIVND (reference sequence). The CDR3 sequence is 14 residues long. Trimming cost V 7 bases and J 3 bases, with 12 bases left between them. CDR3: CASTEQGSNEKLFF. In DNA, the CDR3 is TGTGCCAGTACTGAACAGGGATCTAATGAAAAACTGTTTTTT.

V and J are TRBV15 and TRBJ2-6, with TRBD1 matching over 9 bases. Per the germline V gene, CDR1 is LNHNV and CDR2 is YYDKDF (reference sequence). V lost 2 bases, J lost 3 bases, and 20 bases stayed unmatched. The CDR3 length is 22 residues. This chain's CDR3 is CATSRTLSSGQGTPNGANVLTF. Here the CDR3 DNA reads TGTGCCACCAGCAGAACGCTGAGTAGCGGACAGGGGACTCCCAATGGGGCCAACGTCCTGACTTTC.

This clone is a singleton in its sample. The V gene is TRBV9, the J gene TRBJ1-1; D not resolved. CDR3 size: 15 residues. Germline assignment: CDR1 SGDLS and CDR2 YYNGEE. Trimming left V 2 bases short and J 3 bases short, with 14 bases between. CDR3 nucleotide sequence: TGTGCCAGCAGCGTCAGTCAGCGGGTAGACACTGAAGCTTTCTTT. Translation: CASSVSQRVDTEAFF.

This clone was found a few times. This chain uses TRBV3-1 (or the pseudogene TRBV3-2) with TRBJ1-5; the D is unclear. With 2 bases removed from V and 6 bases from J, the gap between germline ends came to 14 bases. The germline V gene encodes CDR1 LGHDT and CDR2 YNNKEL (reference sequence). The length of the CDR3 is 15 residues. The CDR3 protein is CASSQQLGGGQPQHF. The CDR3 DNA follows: TGTGCCAGCAGCCAACAGTTAGGCGGCGGTCAGCCCCAGCATTTT.

This CDR3 is CASGRQGFTEAFF. CDR3 nucleotide sequence: TGTGCCAGCGGACGACAGGGTTTCACTGAAGCTTTCTTT. This chain connects TRBV6-5 to TRBJ1-1; 7 positions match TRBD1. V lost 8 bases to trimming and J lost 4 bases; unmatched junction nucleotides: 7. This CDR3 has 13 residues. CDR1 is MNHEY, CDR2 SVGAGI, per germline.

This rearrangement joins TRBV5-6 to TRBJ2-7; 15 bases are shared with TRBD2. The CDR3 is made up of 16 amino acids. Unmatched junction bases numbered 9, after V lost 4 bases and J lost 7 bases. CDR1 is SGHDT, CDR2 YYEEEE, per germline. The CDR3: CASSPWTSGGAREQYF. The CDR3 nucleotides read TGTGCCAGCAGCCCCTGGACTAGCGGGGGGGCGAGGGAGCAGTACTTC.

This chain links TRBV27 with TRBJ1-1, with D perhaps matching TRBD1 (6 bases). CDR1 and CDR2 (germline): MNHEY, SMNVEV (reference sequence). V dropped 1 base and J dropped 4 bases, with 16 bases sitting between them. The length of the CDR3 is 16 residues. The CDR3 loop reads CASSLFQGFSSTEAFF. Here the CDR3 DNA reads TGTGCCAGCAGTTTATTTCAGGGGTTTTCAAGCACTGAAGCTTTCTTT.

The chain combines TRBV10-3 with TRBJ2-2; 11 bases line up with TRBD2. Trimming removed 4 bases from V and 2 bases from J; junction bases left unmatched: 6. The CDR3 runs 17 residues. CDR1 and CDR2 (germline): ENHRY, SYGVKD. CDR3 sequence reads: CAISVSTSGANTGELFF. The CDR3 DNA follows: TGTGCCATCAGTGTGTCGACTAGCGGGGCTAACACCGGGGAGCTGTTTTTT.

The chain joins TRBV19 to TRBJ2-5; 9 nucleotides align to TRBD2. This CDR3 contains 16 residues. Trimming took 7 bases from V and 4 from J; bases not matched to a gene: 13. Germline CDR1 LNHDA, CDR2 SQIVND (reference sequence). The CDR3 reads CASTPGPSGARETQYF. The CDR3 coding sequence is TGTGCCAGTACCCCGGGGCCTAGCGGGGCACGAGAGACCCAGTACTTC.

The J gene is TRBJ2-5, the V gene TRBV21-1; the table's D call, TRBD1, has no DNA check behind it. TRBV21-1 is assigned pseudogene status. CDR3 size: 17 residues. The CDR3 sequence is CASSTEAGGTYQETQYF. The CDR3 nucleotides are TGTGCCAGCAGCACCGAAGCAGGGGGGACCTACCAAGAGACCCAGTACTTC.